This TCR beta chain was observed in a study of early T cells in non-severe SARS-CoV-2 infection. Study summary: Sequencing of bulk RNA from unsorted whole blood was done, without chain pairing. Study results and limitations: In VDJdb matching, anti-spike CD8 responses were favored while private and CD4 specificities went missing.

Individual cDNA molecules received unique molecular identifiers during library preparation. TCRdb itself ran the 5' RACE reads through MiXCR, one entry per CDR3 protein. Seen here are about 52,000 distinct CDR3 sequences, roughly 8.2% observed once, and the top ten hold 3.5% to 4.5%. Comment on this clonotype: The target antigen is unknown.

Source material: whole blood. This TCR was recovered from an adult who was a healthcare worker with PCR-confirmed SARS-CoV-2 infection or an uninfected control (not recorded which).

As DNA, the CDR3 is TGTGCCAGCAGTTCTCACGGGACAGGGGCCGGCGAGCAGTACTTC. This gives the protein CASSSHGTGAGEQYF. This chain links TRBV12-3 or TRBV12-4 with TRBJ2-7; 10 bases line up with TRBD1. V lost 4 bases and J lost 6; bases outside the gene matches: 9. The CDR3 is 15 amino acids.